The 12 T cell receptor beta chains listed next were all sequenced from one sample in a study of T cells in Graves' hyperthyroidism and ophthalmopathy. TCR beta CDR3 sequences were amplified from RNA transcripts. With the HTBI primer set, the TCR CDR3 went through a first round of RT-PCR. TCRdb ran MiXCR on the multiplex PCR reads and lists one entry per CDR3 protein. The data show approximately 520,000 distinct CDR3 sequences, with around 20% seen just once and about 30% held by the top ten. The specimen was blood. The receptors here all came from a man aged 18-30 years with Graves' hyperthyroidism.

This clonotype was seen at least ten times. V and J are TRBV2 and TRBJ1-5; D not resolved. The ends were cut back, 0 bases at V and 9 bases at J, with 15 bases in the middle. The germline CDR1 and CDR2 sequences are SNHLY and FYNNEI. This CDR3 contains 15 residues. CDR3 amino acids: CASSEALRGVWPQHF. CDR3 nucleotides: TGTGCCAGCAGTGAAGCGCTTCGCGGGGTGTGGCCCCAGCATTTT. Looking up the rest from reference TRBV2 and TRBJ1-5 gives the full variable domain: EPEVTQTPSHQVTQMGQEVILRCVPISNHLYFYWYRQILGQKVEFLVSFYNNEISEKSEIFDDQFSVERPDGSNFTLKIRSTKLEDSAMYFCASSEALRGVWPQHFGDGTRLSIL.

This clonotype is a singleton in its sample. This chain connects TRBV6-1 to TRBJ1-2, with D hard to call. Germline loops: CDR1 MNHNS, CDR2 SASEGT. The CDR3 runs to 15 residues. Trimming pared 1 base from V and 8 bases from J, leaving 17 bases between. CDR3: CASSEGTDVLRGYTF. In DNA, the CDR3 is TGTGCCAGCAGTGAAGGAACGGACGTACTGAGAGGCTACACCTTC.

V gene TRBV11-2 combines with J gene TRBJ2-7; D gene uncertain. This CDR3 has 13 amino acids. V dropped 1 base and J dropped 4 bases, with 8 bases sitting between them. CDR1 and CDR2 (germline): SGHAT, FQNNGV. The CDR3 loop is CASSLGMGYEQYF. The DNA for the CDR3 is TGTGCCAGCAGCTTAGGAATGGGGTACGAGCAGTACTTC.

This clonotype was picked up many times. The rearrangement joins TRBV9 to TRBJ2-5; a weak D match, TRBD1 (7 bases). Germline loops: CDR1 SGDLS, CDR2 YYNGEE. The CDR3 covers 14 residues. The V and J ends lost 1 base and 5 bases respectively, with 12 bases between them. The CDR3 is CASSVQAGGETQYF. For the CDR3, the DNA is TGTGCCAGCAGCGTACAGGCAGGGGGGGAGACCCAGTACTTC.

This clonotype was seen at least ten times. This chain connects TRBV4-2 to TRBJ2-7; TRBD2 matches at 12 bases. Germline-derived CDR1 and CDR2 are LGHNA and YNFKEQ. The trim removed 0 bases at V and 4 bases at J, leaving 4 bases unmatched. The CDR3 is 16 residues long. The CDR3 spells CASSQEGTSGGYEQYF. The DNA for the CDR3 is TGTGCCAGCAGCCAAGAGGGAACTAGCGGGGGGTACGAGCAGTACTTC.

This clonotype was recorded at least ten times. The chain links TRBV2 to TRBJ1-3; D might be TRBD1 (6 bases). Looked up from germline, CDR1 is SNHLY and CDR2 is FYNNEI. This CDR3 is built from 14 residues. The V end was cut by 6 bases, the J end by 3 bases, with 12 bases between. CDR3 coding DNA: TGTGCCAGCAGCCAACAGGGAGGTGGAAACACCATATATTTT. Translating it yields CASSQQGGGNTIYF.

The CDR3 is CASSQGLAGALKTGELFF. CDR3 nucleotides: TGTGCCAGCAGCCAAGGACTAGCGGGGGCCTTGAAGACCGGGGAGCTGTTTTTT. This chain joins TRBV3-1 and TRBJ2-2, with TRBD2 matching 12 bases. Losses at the gene ends were 1 base for V and 5 bases for J; bases not matched to a gene: 8. There are 18 residues in the CDR3. The germline CDR1 and CDR2 sequences are LGHDT and YNNKEL (reference sequence).

The sample holds many counts of this clonotype. This chain links TRBV28 with TRBJ1-1; D is perhaps TRBD1 (6 bases). The V gene lost 3 bases and the J gene lost 7 bases, with 21 bases spanning the gap. CDR3 length: 16 amino acids. The V gene's germline CDR1 is MDHEN and CDR2 SYDVKM. CDR3 sequence reads: CASSFAFTGLSGEAFF. Here the CDR3 DNA reads TGTGCCAGCAGTTTCGCCTTCACAGGGCTATCGGGTGAAGCTTTCTTT.

This clonotype was found many times. The rearrangement joins TRBV29-1 to TRBJ2-7; D gene ambiguous. CDR3 length: 12 amino acids. Germline V gene data show CDR1 as SQVTM and CDR2 as ANQGSEA. CDR3 coding DNA: TGCAGTCGGGCCCACACCCCCTACGAGCAGTACTTC. Translated: CSRAHTPYEQYF.

This clonotype was observed at least ten times. The chain uses TRBV30 and TRBJ1-5, with D possibly being TRBD1 (6 bases). Germline V gene data show CDR1 as GTSNPN and CDR2 as SVGIG (reference sequence). The CDR3 spans 13 residues. Trimming left V 5 bases short and J 2 bases short, with 10 bases between. The DNA for the CDR3 is TGTGCCTGGGCTGCAGGGGGCAATCAGCCCCAGCATTTT. It is translated as CAWAAGGNQPQHF.

This clonotype was seen many times. The chain has TRBV28 and TRBJ2-7, with 7 bases aligning to TRBD1. Germline V CDR1 and CDR2: MDHEN, SYDVKM. V shed 8 bases, J shed 2 bases, and the junction held 12 bases outside the gene matches. The CDR3 length is 15 residues. CDR3 in amino acids: CASAPRGSGAYEQYF. CDR3 nucleotide sequence: TGTGCCAGCGCGCCCAGGGGGAGCGGTGCCTACGAGCAGTACTTC. Variable domain in full (rest from reference TRBV28 and TRBJ2-7): DVKVTQSSRYLVKRTGEKVFLECVQDMDHENMFWYRQDPGLGLRLIYFSYDVKMKEKGDIPEGYSVSREKKERFSLILESASTNQTSMYLCASAPRGSGAYEQYFGPGTRLTVT.

This clonotype was seen only a few times. This chain uses TRBV6-5 with TRBJ1-2; TRBD1 aligns across 9 bases. The CDR3 totals 14 residues. Germline V CDR1 and CDR2: MNHEY, SVGAGI. The V segment lost 2 bases and the J segment 4 bases; nucleotides outside the gene matches: 2. CDR3 sequence reads: CASSYGTGPYGYTF. The CDR3 DNA reads as TGTGCCAGCAGTTACGGGACAGGGCCCTATGGCTACACCTTC.